Described below is a single TCR beta chain sequence and its context. Its antigen is not yet known. Base qualities are not provided; no much larger clone lies one nucleotide away. Library prep was done by 5' RACE. Instrument on record: Illumina HiSeq 2500. A second roughly 7 to 11 cycle PCR used a sample-barcoded 5' primer and a J-beta primer mix. Each TCR beta cDNA molecule received a unique molecular identifier from a template-switch 5' adaptor carrying 12 random nucleotides. At least 2.5 million CDR3-containing paired-end reads were obtained from each sample. First-strand cDNA synthesis was performed from all RNA using the Mint cDNA synthesis kit, with priming by a TRBC-specific oligonucleotide. After uracil-DNA glycosylase treatment, a first 18-cycle PCR used universal primers M1SS and BC2_uni_R on all cDNA. As for the authors' bioinformatics: For normalization, 1 million high-quality reads, each with a distinct molecular identifier, were randomly selected from each sample. Reads with shared molecular identifiers were discarded instead of being binned into consensus sequences. MiTCR, with a Q25 quality threshold and the strictest error-elimination algorithm, was used for CDR3 identification, clonotype clustering and error correction. A nonparametric unseen species model using Euler transformation provided a lower-bound estimate of total TCR beta diversity. The public reads were quality trimmed at Q25 with fastp and then assembled into clones with MiXCR by TCRdb, keeping productive beta chains. Rows matching on CDR3 protein sequence are summarized as one entry with the most common DNA and genes. The V and J calls follow TCRdb's processing rather than the paper's. The sample contains some 700,000 distinct CDR3 sequences, about a fifth of them found a single time. About 22% of the sample is held by the ten biggest clonotypes.

The data stem from a study of blood T cells in healthy people across ages (dated by TCRdb to the mid-2010s). As for the study more broadly: In model experiments, template switching captured about one uniquely barcoded TCR beta cDNA molecule for every two T cells. The study measured age-related changes in TCR beta repertoire diversity using deep sequencing normalized with unique cDNA molecular identifiers. Donors were grouped into four age groups: young (average roughly 15 years), middle-aged (39), aged (around 66) and long-lived (just over 80). To avoid experimental bias, donors of different ages were distributed randomly across sequencing lanes. Using the same blood draw, the study looked at two additional independent replicas of 1 million unique cDNA reads for two donors, one aged 18 to 30 and the other aged 80 or older.

The approximately 40 donors, aged about 6 to 95 years, were systemically healthy Caucasian individuals from Russia. Each donor gave around 9.8 milliliters of peripheral blood, collected into EDTA-treated Vacutainer tubes. Ficoll-Paque density-gradient centrifugation was used to isolate PBMCs, with at least 6.5 million per sample. Total RNA, at least 6 micrograms per sample, was extracted from PBMCs with Trizol reagent. The percentages of naive CD45RAhigh/CD27high T cells were determined by flow cytometry on a PBMC aliquot from every donor. According to the germline V gene (reference sequence), CDR1 reads SEHNR and CDR2 reads FQNEAQ. Unmatched junction bases come to 5, with V trimmed by 0 bases and J by 7 bases. The CDR3 covers 14 residues, taking in both the cysteine and the phenylalanine. Only CDR3 DNA remains: 42 bases, in frame from the first base. Study-level results and caveats: Because donor CMV infection status was unknown, age-related changes in expanded clonotypes were potentially confounded. Estimates of total diversity from one million sequenced T cells were regarded as lower bounds and underestimates. Conclusive comparison of naive and antigen-experienced compartments was prevented by the profiling of bulk unsorted PBMCs. Compared with the aged group, the long-lived group had more naive CD4+ T cells, fewer expanded clones and increased TCR diversity, a pattern suggesting age selection. As age increased, observed TCR beta diversity per million T cells dropped in a roughly linear way, and a significant reduction was already evident by age 40. There was a strong correlation between observed TCR beta diversity and the percentage of naive T cells measured by flow cytometry.

The sequence was collected from a man between 65 and 85 years old in good health. The rearranged chain carries TRBV7-9 and TRBJ2-5; 7 central nucleotides agree with TRBD2. Material: blood. For the CDR3, the sequence is CASSLAAGEVTQYF. Here is the DNA: TGTGCCAGCAGCTTAGCGGCGGGGGAGGTGACCCAGTACTTC.